The 7 T cell receptor beta chains given below trace back to one sample, sequenced in a study of EBV T-cell therapy then PD-1 blockade in nasopharyngeal carcinoma. Specified treatment: AdE1-LMPpoly-expanded autologous EBV-specific T-cell therapy followed by anti-PD-1 nivolumab. Assay: immunoSEQ multiplex PCR; the TCRdb copy retains only in-frame clones and omits some. The sample lists about 17,000 clones, approximately 80% occurring once. Which antigens these TCRs recognize remains unknown. The sequencing used CD8+ T cells from blood, collected at day 0 from a patient whose treatment included autologous EBV-specific T cells and nivolumab. The source of these receptors is a man aged 35-49 years with nasopharyngeal carcinoma.

This chain joins TRBV10-3 and TRBJ1-1; tentative D call: TRBD1 (6 bases). The V and J ends lost 3 bases and 0 bases respectively, with 11 bases between them. The CDR3 consists of 15 residues. CDR1 and CDR2 from the germline V gene are ENHRY and SYGVKD. In DNA, the CDR3 is TGTGCCATCAGTGACGCGGACAGAATGAACACTGAAGCTTTCTTT. It specifies CAISDADRMNTEAFF.

By share, this clone ranks as medium-sized. The sample carries other DNA sequences with the same CDR3. The chain has TRBV7-6 and TRBJ2-7; D unclear. With 1 base removed from V and 3 bases from J, the gap between germline ends came to 7 bases. The germline V gene encodes CDR1 SGHVS and CDR2 FNYEAQ. This CDR3 is built from 13 residues. CDR3 nucleotides: TGTGCCAGCAGCTTAGGACCTAACTACGAGCAGTACTTC. It yields the protein CASSLGPNYEQYF.

The chain couples TRBV12-3 or TRBV12-4 to TRBJ1-2; the match to TRBD1 covers 8 bases. The CDR3 extends over 13 amino acids. With 3 bases clipped from V and 4 bases from J, the junction kept 1 base outside the gene matches. The CDR3 DNA reads as TGTGCCAGCAGTTTTCAGGGGGCCTATGGCTACACCTTC. Translating gives CASSFQGAYGYTF.

CDR3 coding DNA: TGTGCCAGCAGCCCCCGAAGGGTGGGGAACACTGAAGCTTTCTTT. Translation: CASSPRRVGNTEAFF. The J gene is TRBJ1-1, the V gene TRBV7-8; D unresolved. The CDR3 is 15 residues long. Germline loops: CDR1 SGHVS, CDR2 FQNEAQ. V gave up 5 bases and J gave up 1 base, with 14 bases separating them. Variable domain in full (rest from reference TRBV7-8 and TRBJ1-1): GAGVSQSPRYKVAKRGQDVALRCDPISGHVSLFWYQQALGQGPEFLTYFQNEAQLDKSGLPSDRFFAERPEGSVSTLKIQRTQQEDSAVYLCASSPRRVGNTEAFFGQGTRLTVV.

The chain joins TRBV7-9 to TRBJ1-5, with a tentative D call TRBD1 (5 bases). The germline V gene encodes CDR1 SEHNR and CDR2 FQNEAQ (reference sequence). This CDR3 has 17 residues. V gave up 3 bases and J gave up 4 bases, with 19 bases separating them. The CDR3 DNA reads TGTGCCAGCAGCTTCGGGGGGGAGACTTGGGGAAATCAGCCCCAGCATTTT. Translation: CASSFGGETWGNQPQHF.

V and J are TRBV4-3 and TRBJ1-4, with TRBD1 as a possible D gene (6 bases). This CDR3 region has 17 residues. Germline CDR1 reads LGHNA; CDR2 reads YSLEER. V gave up 0 bases and J gave up 5 bases, with 16 bases separating them. The CDR3 spells CASSQDLGGTGNEKLFF. DNA for the CDR3: TGCGCCAGCAGCCAAGATTTGGGGGGAACAGGGAATGAAAAACTGTTTTTT.

The CDR3 region is CASSYGTGGTGELFF. The CDR3 nucleotides are TGTGCCAGCAGCTACGGGACAGGCGGCACCGGGGAGCTGTTTTTT. The V and J genes are TRBV7-9 and TRBJ2-2; 8 bases are a match to TRBD1. The V segment lost 4 bases and the J segment 4 bases; nucleotides outside the gene matches: 5. Looked up from germline, CDR1 is SEHNR and CDR2 is FQNEAQ (reference sequence). The CDR3 extends over 15 amino acids.